Below are 15 T cell receptor beta chains sequenced from a single sample in a study of cytotoxic CD8 clonotypes in ibrutinib-treated CLL. Sequencing was performed with immunoSEQ multiplex PCR; in TCRdb, only in-frame clones are kept and a portion is missing. The data hold over 45,000 clones, with approximately 52% observed a single time. The source material was PBMCs, sampled after 24 months of ibrutinib treatment. The receptors originated from a human donor with chronic lymphocytic leukemia.

The genes are TRBV6-5 and TRBJ1-1; D not certain. The V and J ends lost 5 bases and 5 bases respectively, with 9 bases between them. The CDR3 spans 12 residues. Per the germline V gene, CDR1 is MNHEY and CDR2 is SVGAGI. In DNA form, the CDR3 reads TGTGCCAGCAGTCGGGCGGAAACTGAAGCTTTCTTT. It encodes CASSRAETEAFF.

The chain has TRBV27 and TRBJ1-4, with D uncertain. This CDR3 has 21 residues. Trimming shortened V by 4 bases and J by 0 bases, and 27 bases separated the two germline ends. CDR1 is MNHEY, CDR2 SMNVEV, per germline (reference sequence). The CDR3 coding sequence is TGTGCCAGCAGTTCGCTGGTATTTCGACCGTCGGGGTCTTCAACTAATGAAAAACTGTTTTTT. This sequence encodes CASSSLVFRPSGSSTNEKLFF. The full variable domain, its missing parts supplied by reference TRBV27 and TRBJ1-4, is EAQVTQNPRYLITVTGKKLTVTCSQNMNHEYMSWYRQDPGLGLRQIYYSMNVEVTDKGDVPEGYKVSRKEKRNFPLILESPSPNQTSLYFCASSSLVFRPSGSSTNEKLFFGSGTQLSVL.

The V gene is TRBV30, the J gene TRBJ2-1; D ambiguous. Germline loops: CDR1 GTSNPN, CDR2 SVGIG (reference sequence). The CDR3 is 10 amino acids. The germline V and J ends were trimmed by 6 bases and 8 bases, with 8 bases remaining between them. The CDR3 DNA is TGTGCCTGCCATGGAGATGAGCAGTTCTTC. Translated: CACHGDEQFF.

This sequence joins TRBV15 and TRBJ2-2, with 7 bases lining up with TRBD2. CDR3 length: 15 residues. The germline V gene encodes CDR1 LNHNV and CDR2 YYDKDF (reference sequence). V lost 3 bases and J lost 4; bases outside the gene matches: 5. CDR3 residues: CATSRTGTTTGELFF. The DNA of the CDR3 is TGTGCCACCAGCAGGACCGGGACTACCACCGGGGAGCTGTTTTTT.

The chain recombines TRBV29-1 with TRBJ2-3; D not resolved. Germline V lookup: CDR1 SQVTM, CDR2 ANQGSEA. This CDR3 is 12 amino acids long. CDR3 DNA: TGCAGTGGGCGTCCCAGCACAGATACGCAGTATTTT. Translating gives CSGRPSTDTQYF.

V gene TRBV7-2 combines with J gene TRBJ2-6; the match to TRBD1 covers 7 bases. Trimming at V came to 1 base and at J to 8 bases, leaving 5 bases not matched to a gene. This CDR3 is built from 15 residues. Germline loops: CDR1 SGHTA, CDR2 FQGNSA. CDR3 nucleotide sequence: TGTGCCAGCAGCTTAGGGTACAGGGGCCCCAACGTCCTGACTTTC. Its protein is CASSLGYRGPNVLTF.

The table lists this clone with a few counts. The chain joins TRBV19 to TRBJ2-5; the match to TRBD1 covers 9 bases. From germline, CDR1 is LNHDA and CDR2 SQIVND (reference sequence). There are 16 residues in the CDR3. The V segment lost 3 bases and the J segment 5 bases; nucleotides outside the gene matches: 10. This CDR3 is CASSMRTGVGRETQYF. CDR3 nucleotide sequence: TGTGCCAGTAGTATGAGGACAGGGGTGGGGCGGGAGACCCAGTACTTC.

CDR3 protein: CSARDGPTQYF. The CDR3 DNA follows: TGCAGTGCTAGAGATGGGCCGACCCAGTACTTC. The gene calls are TRBV20-1 and TRBJ2-5, with D hard to call. Germline values: CDR1 DFQATT, CDR2 SNEGSKA (reference sequence). This CDR3 is 11 amino acids long. V lost 0 bases and J 7 bases, leaving 6 bases between the germline ends.

This clone came up a few times. The V and J genes are TRBV27 and TRBJ2-1; D call uncertain. The CDR3 consists of 11 residues. The V end was cut by 4 bases, the J end by 8 bases, with 6 bases between. Germline V gene data show CDR1 as MNHEY and CDR2 as SMNVEV (reference sequence). The CDR3 nucleotides are TGTGCCAGCAGTTCCGCCTATGAGCAGTTCTTC. Its translation: CASSSAYEQFF.

The rearrangement joins TRBV30 to TRBJ2-1; D may be TRBD1 or TRBD2 (5 bases each). Germline CDR1 GTSNPN, CDR2 SVGIG (reference sequence). V lost 0 bases to trimming and J lost 2 bases, with 14 bases between them. The CDR3 loop spans 16 amino acids. The DNA for the CDR3 is TGTGCCTGGAGTGTCCCGACAGCCGGGACCTACAATGAGCAGTTCTTC. It encodes CAWSVPTAGTYNEQFF.

This chain connects TRBV5-1 to TRBJ2-2, with TRBD1 as a possible D gene (5 bases). The germline CDR1 and CDR2 sequences are SGHRS and YFSETQ. Between the trimmed V and J ends, which lost 1 base and 8 bases, there was a span of 15 bases. CDR3 size: 15 residues. This chain's CDR3 is CASSLTRVGIGELFF. The CDR3 DNA reads TGCGCCAGCAGCTTGACCAGGGTCGGAATAGGGGAGCTGTTTTTT.

The V call is TRBV19, the J call TRBJ1-5, with D unresolved. The CDR3 runs to 13 residues. CDR1 and CDR2 from the germline V gene are LNHDA and SQIVND (reference sequence). V was cut by 8 bases and J by 5 bases, with 13 bases left in between. The CDR3 region is CASAPESYQPQHF. CDR3 DNA sequence: TGTGCCAGTGCACCCGAAAGTTATCAGCCCCAGCATTTT.

There are a few counts of this clone. This chain links TRBV4-1 with TRBJ2-1; no definite D call. V lost 8 bases and J 4 bases, leaving 12 bases between the germline ends. The CDR3 consists of 13 residues. Germline values: CDR1 MGHRA, CDR2 YSYEKL. CDR3 in DNA: TGCGCCAGCTCCGAACTTATTTACAATGAGCAGTTCTTC. Protein: CASSELIYNEQFF.

Only a few counts were recorded for this clone. The V call is TRBV6-1, the J call TRBJ1-5; a possible D gene is TRBD1 (5 bases). The V end was cut by 4 bases, the J end by 5 bases, with 9 bases between. CDR3 size: 13 residues. CDR1 is MNHNS and CDR2 is SASEGT in the germline V gene. CDR3 bases: TGTGCCAGCAGTGTGGGGGGGGATCAGCCCCAGCATTTT. Translated: CASSVGGDQPQHF.

The CDR3 DNA reads TGTGCCAGTAGTATGGTAGCGACTAGCGGTAAATACGAGCAGTACTTC. This sequence encodes CASSMVATSGKYEQYF. The chain uses TRBV19 and TRBJ2-7; 9 bases align to TRBD2. The CDR3 totals 16 residues. Germline-derived CDR1 and CDR2 are LNHDA and SQIVND (reference sequence). After removal of 3 bases from V and 4 bases from J, the junction contained 10 bases not matched to a gene.